Below, one TCR beta chain is given with its context. The data belong to a study of blood T cell repertoires in COVID-19. Profiled with immunoSEQ multiplex PCR; TCRdb holds only in-frame clones, not every one. Of around 78,000 clones detected, roughly 86% appear once; the ten largest clones hold approximately 1.9%. Germline lookup yields CDR1 MDHEN and CDR2 SYDVKM. V was trimmed by 8 bases and J by 4 bases, leaving 21 bases between them. The CDR3 spans 16 residues. The chain is built from TRBV28 and TRBJ1-5; the D gene is possibly TRBD1 (5 bases). The sequenced sample consisted of peripheral blood. The sequence came from a woman aged 55-69 years with acute or convalescent COVID-19. The CDR3 DNA reads TGTGCCAGCGGACTTGGGGGGTCCCCAAGAAATCAGCCCCAGCATTTT. It is translated as CASGLGGSPRNQPQHF.